These 3 T cell receptor beta chains share one sample of origin, sequenced in a study of T cell repertoires in cytomegalovirus infection. Which antigens these TCRs recognize remains unknown. TCRdb re-called the reads through MiXCR, storing one row per CDR3 protein. The table lists around 130,000 distinct CDR3 sequences, about 24% of them singletons. The sample consisted of PBMCs, sequenced either directly or after in vitro stimulation (not recorded which). These receptors were collected from a human donor in good health (CMV status not recorded). Some clones in this sample may be carry-over from other donors' samples.

This clonotype appeared once. The chain links TRBV20-1 to TRBJ1-6, with a possible D match to TRBD1 (5 bases). The V gene's germline CDR1 is DFQATT and CDR2 SNEGSKA (reference sequence). The CDR3 contains 17 residues. The ends were cut back, 1 base at V and 0 bases at J, with 13 bases in the middle. The CDR3, as DNA: TGCAGTGCTAGAGGACCGACAGAAAGCTCCTATAATTCACCCCTCCACTTT. This sequence encodes CSARGPTESSYNSPLHF.

This clonotype was seen a few times. The chain carries TRBV7-9 and TRBJ1-1, with D perhaps TRBD1 (5 bases). V was pared by 5 bases and J by 3 bases, with 13 bases between. The CDR3 runs 14 residues. CDR1 is SEHNR and CDR2 is FQNEAQ in the germline V gene (reference sequence). The CDR3 sequence: CASSRTMGDTEAFF. CDR3 nucleotides: TGTGCCAGCAGCCGAACCATGGGGGACACTGAAGCTTTCTTT.

A few counts support this clonotype. The gene calls are TRBV27 and TRBJ1-2, with D possibly being TRBD1 (5 bases). The ends were cut back, 4 bases at V and 7 bases at J, with 13 bases in the middle. Germline V gives CDR1 MNHEY, CDR2 SMNVEV (reference sequence). This CDR3 has 13 residues. This chain's CDR3 is CASSYGGLGGYTF. DNA for the CDR3: TGTGCCAGCAGTTATGGGGGGTTGGGTGGCTACACCTTC.